This T cell receptor beta chain was captured in a study of blood T cell repertoires in COVID-19. About the research overall: Researchers got acute and convalescent COVID-19 samples from the United States, Italy and Spain. T cells, B-cell-depleted T cells, or PBMCs supplied cDNA or gDNA.

In the authors' workflow: Reference gene primers were amplified, and this amplification served to estimate nucleated cell counts. The data were produced by immunoSEQ multiplex PCR, yet TCRdb's version contains in-frame clones alone and is incomplete. V and J calls and clone size are copied from that table; D and trimming were computed from the DNA. Of under 200,000 clones listed, approximately 90% are singletons. V dropped 2 bases and J dropped 3; count of bases not matched to a gene: 4. This CDR3 has 15 amino acids. CDR1 is SNHLY, CDR2 FYNNEI, per germline. The chain joins TRBV2 to TRBJ2-5, with TRBD2 matching over 9 bases. The sequence derives from a man aged 55 to 70 with active or convalescent COVID-19. Sequencing was performed on peripheral blood. The CDR3 DNA sequence: TGTGCCAGCAGTGAACTTGCGGGGGGGAAAGAGACCCAGTACTTC. It is translated as CASSELAGGKETQYF.